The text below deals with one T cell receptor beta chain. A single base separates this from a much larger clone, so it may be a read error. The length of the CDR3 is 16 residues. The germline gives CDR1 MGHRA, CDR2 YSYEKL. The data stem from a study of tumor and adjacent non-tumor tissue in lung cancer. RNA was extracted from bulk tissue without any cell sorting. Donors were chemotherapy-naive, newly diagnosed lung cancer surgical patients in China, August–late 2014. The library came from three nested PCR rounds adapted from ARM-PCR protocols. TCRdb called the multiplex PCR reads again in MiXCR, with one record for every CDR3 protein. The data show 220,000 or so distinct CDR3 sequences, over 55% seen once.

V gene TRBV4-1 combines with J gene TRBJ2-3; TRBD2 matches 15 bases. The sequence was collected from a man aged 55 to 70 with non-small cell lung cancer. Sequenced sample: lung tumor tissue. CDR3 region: CASSEGLAGGADTRYF. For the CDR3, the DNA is TGCGCCAGCAGCGAGGGACTAGCGGGAGGTGCGGATACGCGGTATTTT.